A selection of T cell receptor beta chains follows, all from one sample in a study of monozygotic twins with inflammatory bowel disease. Using the 5' RACE reads, TCRdb records one entry per CDR3 protein without DNA. The clone table shows 110,000 to 150,000 distinct CDR3 sequences, with the ten largest holding 0.95% to 1.5%. The sample comprised blood. The source is a human donor with ulcerative colitis or Crohn's disease, or a healthy co-twin of an affected twin (not recorded which). Each CDR3 is given with its conserved first and last residue. Each record gives: J gene, CDR3 length, V gene, CDR3 protein.

j_gene: TRBJ2-4; len: 14; v_gene: TRBV11-2; CDR3aa: CASSLREGGDIQYF
j_gene: TRBJ2-7; len: 16; v_gene: TRBV18; CDR3aa: CASSPRQGGTTYEQYF
j_gene: TRBJ2-6; len: 15; v_gene: TRBV7-2; CDR3aa: CASSWRQTGANVLTF
j_gene: TRBJ2-3; len: 15; v_gene: TRBV7-2; CDR3aa: CASSFRGQSTDTQYF
j_gene: TRBJ1-2; len: 13; v_gene: TRBV7-3; CDR3aa: CASSPTGAIGYTF
j_gene: TRBJ1-2; len: 13; v_gene: TRBV7-2; CDR3aa: CASSLGQSYGYTF
j_gene: TRBJ2-6; len: 15; v_gene: TRBV19; CDR3aa: CASRPPGSGANVLTF
j_gene: TRBJ1-2; len: 14; v_gene: TRBV18; CDR3aa: CASSPGAPRDGYTF
j_gene: TRBJ1-2; len: 17; v_gene: TRBV12-3/TRBV12-4; CDR3aa: CASSLFFGGRQGVGYTF
j_gene: TRBJ1-3; len: 15; v_gene: TRBV4-1; CDR3aa: CASSQGQGVGNTIYF
j_gene: TRBJ1-1; len: 16; v_gene: TRBV18; CDR3aa: CASSPNPGTLTTEAFF
j_gene: TRBJ1-5; len: 16; v_gene: TRBV7-2; CDR3aa: CASSLYGTGVNQPQHF
j_gene: TRBJ2-1; len: 13; v_gene: TRBV5-1; CDR3aa: CASSAVRNNEQFF
j_gene: TRBJ2-3; len: 21; v_gene: TRBV6-4; CDR3aa: CASSPLMGTSGRFAQADTQYF
j_gene: TRBJ2-1; len: 15; v_gene: TRBV27; CDR3aa: CASLSAAGVYNEQFF
j_gene: TRBJ1-4; len: 13; v_gene: TRBV6-5; CDR3aa: CASRIGTEEKLFF
j_gene: TRBJ2-7; len: 15; v_gene: TRBV6-2/TRBV6-3; CDR3aa: CASSSPGTGTTEQYF
j_gene: TRBJ2-7; len: 17; v_gene: TRBV3-1; CDR3aa: CASTRGTSGTTYGEQYF
j_gene: TRBJ2-5; len: 13; v_gene: TRBV29-1; CDR3aa: CSVDGTGGKTQYF
j_gene: TRBJ1-1; len: 12; v_gene: TRBV7-9; CDR3aa: CASSFSSDEAFF